These 6 T cell receptor beta chains were sequenced from one sample in a study of blood T cell repertoires in COVID-19. Generated by immunoSEQ multiplex PCR, the TCRdb table keeps only in-frame clones and is missing some. The data contain 400,000 to 450,000 clones, 90% of them singletons. Sequenced sample: PBMCs or T cells enriched from blood (not recorded which). The source of these receptors is a man aged 18 to 29 who had recovered from COVID-19.

This clone was found a few times. V and J are TRBV18 and TRBJ2-2; 12 nucleotides agree with TRBD1. After removal of 8 bases from V and 6 bases from J, the junction contained 4 bases not matched to a gene. Germline values: CDR1 KGHSH, CDR2 LQKENI. This CDR3 has 14 amino acids. CDR3 in amino acids: CASGGTGGPGELFF. CDR3 in DNA: TGTGCCAGCGGCGGGACAGGGGGCCCCGGGGAGCTGTTTTTT.

The chain links TRBV9 to TRBJ2-7; the D gene is possibly TRBD2 (6 bases). The V end lost 0 bases, the J end lost 4 bases, and 26 bases lay between the germline ends. The length of the CDR3 is 19 residues. CDR1 is SGDLS and CDR2 is YYNGEE in the germline V gene. In DNA form, the CDR3 reads TGTGCCAGCAGCGTAGACCCCAGCCCCCCCTCGGGAGACGGGTACGAGCAGTACTTC. Its translation is CASSVDPSPPSGDGYEQYF.

The chain combines TRBV7-8 with TRBJ2-2; tentatively, D is TRBD2 (6 bases). Trimming removed 1 base at V and 5 bases at J, with 11 bases between. The length of the CDR3 is 15 residues. Per germline, CDR1 SGHVS and CDR2 FQNEAQ. CDR3 nucleotides: TGTGCCAGCAGCTTAGGCGGGAAAGGGACCGGGGAGCTGTTTTTT. The encoded protein is CASSLGGKGTGELFF. The full variable domain, rest sourced from reference TRBV7-8 and TRBJ2-2, is GAGVSQSPRYKVAKRGQDVALRCDPISGHVSLFWYQQALGQGPEFLTYFQNEAQLDKSGLPSDRFFAERPEGSVSTLKIQRTQQEDSAVYLCASSLGGKGTGELFFGEGSRLTVL.

V usage is TRBV3-1 (or the pseudogene TRBV3-2) and J usage is TRBJ2-1; unclear D gene. Germline values: CDR1 LGHDT, CDR2 YNNKEL (reference sequence). V shed 0 bases and J shed 7 bases, with 7 bases lying between them. The CDR3 length is 13 residues. The CDR3 coding sequence is TGTGCCAGCAGCCAAGATCAACTAAATGAGCAGTTCTTC. Translation gives CASSQDQLNEQFF.

The chain recombines TRBV3-1 (or the pseudogene TRBV3-2) with TRBJ1-1; no clear D. Trimming removed 2 bases at V and 1 base at J, with 8 bases between. The length of the CDR3 is 14 residues. Germline V CDR1 and CDR2: LGHDT, YNNKEL (reference sequence). In nucleotides, the CDR3 is TGTGCCAGCAGCCAATCCGCAGGGAACACTGAAGCTTTCTTT. It specifies CASSQSAGNTEAFF.

A single count supports this clone. This chain joins TRBV2 and TRBJ1-1, with 7 bases fitting TRBD1. CDR1 is SNHLY, CDR2 FYNNEI, per germline. CDR3 length: 12 residues. The junction had 4 bases not matched to a gene; V was cut back by 6 bases and J by 6 bases. CDR3 residues: CASRPQGAEAFF. CDR3 nucleotides: TGTGCCAGCAGGCCTCAGGGGGCTGAAGCTTTCTTT.